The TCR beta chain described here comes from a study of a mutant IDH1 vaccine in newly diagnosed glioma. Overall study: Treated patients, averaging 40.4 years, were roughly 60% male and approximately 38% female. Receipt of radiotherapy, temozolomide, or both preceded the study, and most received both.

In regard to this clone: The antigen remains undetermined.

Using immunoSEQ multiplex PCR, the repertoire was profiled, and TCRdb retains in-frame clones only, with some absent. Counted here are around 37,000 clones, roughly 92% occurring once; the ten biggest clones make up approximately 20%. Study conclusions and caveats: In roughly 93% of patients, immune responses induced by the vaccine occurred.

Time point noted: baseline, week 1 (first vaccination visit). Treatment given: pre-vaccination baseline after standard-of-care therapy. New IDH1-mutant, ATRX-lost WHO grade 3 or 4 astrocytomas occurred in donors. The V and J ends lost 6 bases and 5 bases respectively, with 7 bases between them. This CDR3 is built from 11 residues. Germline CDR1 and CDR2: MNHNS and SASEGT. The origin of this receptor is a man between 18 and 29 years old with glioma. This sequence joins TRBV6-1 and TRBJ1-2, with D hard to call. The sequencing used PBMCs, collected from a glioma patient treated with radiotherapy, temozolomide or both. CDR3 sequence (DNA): TGTGCCAGCAGGGAGGGTTATGGCTACACCTTC. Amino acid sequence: CASREGYGYTF.